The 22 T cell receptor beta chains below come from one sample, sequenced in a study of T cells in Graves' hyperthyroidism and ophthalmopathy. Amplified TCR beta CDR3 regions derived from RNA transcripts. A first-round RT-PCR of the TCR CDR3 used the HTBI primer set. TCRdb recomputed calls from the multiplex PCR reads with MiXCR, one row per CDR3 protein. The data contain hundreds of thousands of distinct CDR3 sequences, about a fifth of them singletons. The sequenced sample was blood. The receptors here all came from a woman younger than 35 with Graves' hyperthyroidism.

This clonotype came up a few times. CDR3 nucleotides: TGCAGTGCTAGTATGGGTCAGGACTGGTATAAAGAGACCCAGTACTTC. It encodes CSASMGQDWYKETQYF. The chain has TRBV20-1 and TRBJ2-5; D might be TRBD2 (5 bases). CDR1 is DFQATT, CDR2 SNEGSKA, per germline (reference sequence). Trimming pared 3 bases from V and 3 bases from J, leaving 20 bases between. The CDR3 is made up of 16 amino acids.

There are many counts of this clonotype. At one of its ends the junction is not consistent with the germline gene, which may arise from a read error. The CDR3 region is CAWSAGVGKNIKYF. Written as DNA, the CDR3 is TGTGCCTGGAGTGCTGGGGTGGGGAAAAACATTAAGTACTTC. The rearrangement joins TRBV30 to TRBJ2-4; D gene unclear. The germline V gene has CDR1 GTSNPN and CDR2 SVGIG (reference sequence). The CDR3 consists of 14 residues.

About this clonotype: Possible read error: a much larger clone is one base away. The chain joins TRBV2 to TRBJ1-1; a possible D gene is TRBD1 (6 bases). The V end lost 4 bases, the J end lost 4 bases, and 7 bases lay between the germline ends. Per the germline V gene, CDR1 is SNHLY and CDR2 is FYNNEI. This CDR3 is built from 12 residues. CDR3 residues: CASSAGATEAFF. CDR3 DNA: TGTGCCAGCAGTGCGGGGGCCACTGAAGCTTTCTTT.

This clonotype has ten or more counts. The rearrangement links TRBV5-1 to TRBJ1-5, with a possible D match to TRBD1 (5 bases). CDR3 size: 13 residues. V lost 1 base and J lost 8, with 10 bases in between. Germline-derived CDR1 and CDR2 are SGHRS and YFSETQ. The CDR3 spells CASSLSWGKPQHF. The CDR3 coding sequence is TGCGCCAGCAGCTTGTCTTGGGGGAAGCCCCAGCATTTT.

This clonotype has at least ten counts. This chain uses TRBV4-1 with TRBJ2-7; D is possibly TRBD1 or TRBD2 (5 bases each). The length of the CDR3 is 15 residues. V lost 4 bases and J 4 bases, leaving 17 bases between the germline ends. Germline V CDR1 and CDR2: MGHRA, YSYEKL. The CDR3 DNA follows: TGCGCCAGCAGCCGAGGGCAGGGACCCTCTTACGAGCAGTACTTC. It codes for CASSRGQGPSYEQYF.

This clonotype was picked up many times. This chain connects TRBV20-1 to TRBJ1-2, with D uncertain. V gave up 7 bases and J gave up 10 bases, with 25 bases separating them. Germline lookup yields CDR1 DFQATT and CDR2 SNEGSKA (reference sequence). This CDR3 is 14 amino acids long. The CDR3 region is CSVIQAVKLMDYTF. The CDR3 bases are TGCAGTGTAATCCAAGCAGTAAAACTCATGGACTACACCTTC.

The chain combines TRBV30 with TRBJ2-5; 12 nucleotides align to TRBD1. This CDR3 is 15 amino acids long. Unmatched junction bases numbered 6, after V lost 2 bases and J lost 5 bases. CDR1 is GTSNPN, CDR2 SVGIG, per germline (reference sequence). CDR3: CAWSPGQGAFETQYF. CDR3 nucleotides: TGTGCCTGGAGTCCGGGACAGGGGGCATTTGAGACCCAGTACTTC.

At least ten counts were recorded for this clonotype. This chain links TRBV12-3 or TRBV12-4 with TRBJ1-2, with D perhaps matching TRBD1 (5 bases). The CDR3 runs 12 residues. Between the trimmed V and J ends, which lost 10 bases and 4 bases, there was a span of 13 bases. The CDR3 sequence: CANTRGSYGYTF. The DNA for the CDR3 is TGTGCCAACACAAGGGGCAGCTATGGCTACACCTTC.

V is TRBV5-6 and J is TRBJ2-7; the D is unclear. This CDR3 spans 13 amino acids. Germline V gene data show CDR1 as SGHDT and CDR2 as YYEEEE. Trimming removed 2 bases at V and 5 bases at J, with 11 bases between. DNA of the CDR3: TGTGCCAGCAGCTTTGGACGGGCCAACGAGCAGTACTTC. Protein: CASSFGRANEQYF.

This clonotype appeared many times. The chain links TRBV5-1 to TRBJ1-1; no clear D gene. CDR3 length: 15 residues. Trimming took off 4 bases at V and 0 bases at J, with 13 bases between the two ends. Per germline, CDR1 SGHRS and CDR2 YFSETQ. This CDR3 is CASSPMGSVNTEAFF. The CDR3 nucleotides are TGCGCCAGCAGCCCCATGGGATCGGTGAACACTGAAGCTTTCTTT.

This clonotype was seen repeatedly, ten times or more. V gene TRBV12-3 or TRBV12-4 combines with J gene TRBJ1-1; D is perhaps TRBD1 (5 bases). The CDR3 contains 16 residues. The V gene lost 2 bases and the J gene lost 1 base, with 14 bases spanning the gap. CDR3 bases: TGTGCCAGCAGTTTAATGGGGGGATCAAGGAACACTGAAGCTTTCTTT. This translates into CASSLMGGSRNTEAFF.

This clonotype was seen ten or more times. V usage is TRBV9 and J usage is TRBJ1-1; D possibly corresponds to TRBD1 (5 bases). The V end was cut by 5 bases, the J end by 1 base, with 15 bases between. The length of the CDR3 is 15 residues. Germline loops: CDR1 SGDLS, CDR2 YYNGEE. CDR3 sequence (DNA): TGTGCCAGCAGGCCGACCGACAGACCGAACACTGAAGCTTTCTTT. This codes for CASRPTDRPNTEAFF.

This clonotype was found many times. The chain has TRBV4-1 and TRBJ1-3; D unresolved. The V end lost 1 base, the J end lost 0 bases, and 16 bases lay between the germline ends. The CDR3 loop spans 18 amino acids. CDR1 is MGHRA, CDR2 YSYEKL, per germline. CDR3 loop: CASSQAGTHSYSGNTIYF. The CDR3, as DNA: TGCGCCAGCAGCCAAGCGGGAACGCACTCCTACTCTGGAAACACCATATATTTT.

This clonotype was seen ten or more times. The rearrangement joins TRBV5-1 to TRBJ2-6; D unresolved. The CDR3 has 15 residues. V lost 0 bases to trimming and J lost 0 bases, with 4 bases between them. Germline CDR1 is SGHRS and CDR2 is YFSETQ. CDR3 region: CASSLAPSGANVLTF. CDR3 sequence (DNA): TGCGCCAGCAGCTTGGCGCCCTCTGGGGCCAACGTCCTGACTTTC.

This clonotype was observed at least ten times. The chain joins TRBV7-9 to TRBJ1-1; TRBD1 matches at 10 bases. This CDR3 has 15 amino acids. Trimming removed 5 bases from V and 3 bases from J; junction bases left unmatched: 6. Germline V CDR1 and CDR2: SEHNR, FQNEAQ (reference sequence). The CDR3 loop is CASSTTGQGYTEAFF. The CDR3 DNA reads TGTGCCAGCAGCACGACGGGACAGGGGTACACTGAAGCTTTCTTT. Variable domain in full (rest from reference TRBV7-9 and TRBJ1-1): DTGVSQNPRHKITKRGQNVTFRCDPISEHNRLYWYRQTLGQGPEFLTYFQNEAQLEKSRLLSDRFSAERPKGSFSTLEIQRTEQGDSAMYLCASSTTGQGYTEAFFGQGTRLTVV.

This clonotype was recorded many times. The CDR3 DNA sequence: TGTGCCAGCAGCCCGACAGGGAGATATGGCTACACCTTC. It codes for CASSPTGRYGYTF. The chain joins TRBV28 to TRBJ1-2; TRBD1 matches 7 bases. Germline V lookup: CDR1 MDHEN, CDR2 SYDVKM. J lost 5 bases, V lost 6 bases, and 6 bases had no gene match. This CDR3 contains 13 residues.

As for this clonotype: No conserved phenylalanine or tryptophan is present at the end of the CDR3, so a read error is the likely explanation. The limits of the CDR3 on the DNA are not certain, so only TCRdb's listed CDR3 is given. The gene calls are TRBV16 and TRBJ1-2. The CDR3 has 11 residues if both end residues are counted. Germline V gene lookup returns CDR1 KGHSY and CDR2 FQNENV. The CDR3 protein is CASSHFAGMWI.

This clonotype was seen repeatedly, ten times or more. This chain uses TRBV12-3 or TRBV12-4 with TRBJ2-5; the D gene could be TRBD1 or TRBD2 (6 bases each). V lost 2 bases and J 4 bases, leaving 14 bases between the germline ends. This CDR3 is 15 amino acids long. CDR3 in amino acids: CASSLRGQGSETQYF. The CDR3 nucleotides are TGTGCCAGCAGTTTACGGGGGCAGGGATCAGAGACCCAGTACTTC.

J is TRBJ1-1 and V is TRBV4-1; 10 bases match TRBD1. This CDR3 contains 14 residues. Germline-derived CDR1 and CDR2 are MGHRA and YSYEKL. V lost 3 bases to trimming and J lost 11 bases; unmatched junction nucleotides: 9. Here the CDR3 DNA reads TGCGCCAGCAGCCATCTTTCCCGGGACAGGGGTGCTTTCTTT. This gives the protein CASSHLSRDRGAFF.

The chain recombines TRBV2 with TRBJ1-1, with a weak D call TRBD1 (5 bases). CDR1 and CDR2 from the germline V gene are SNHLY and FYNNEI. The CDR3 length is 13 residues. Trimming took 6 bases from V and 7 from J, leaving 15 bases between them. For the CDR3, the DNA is TGTGCCAGCAGGGCCGGGACCGTGCTTGAAGCTTTCTTT. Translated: CASRAGTVLEAFF.

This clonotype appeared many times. The CDR3 DNA follows: TGTGCCAGCAGCTGGGACGACAGGCGATCTGGACACGAGCAGTACTTC. It specifies CASSWDDRRSGHEQYF. The chain links TRBV5-6 to TRBJ2-7; possible D gene TRBD1, 6 bases. There are 16 residues in the CDR3. Germline CDR1 SGHDT, CDR2 YYEEEE. Trimming removed 3 bases from V and 5 bases from J, with 21 bases in between.

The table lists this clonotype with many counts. The CDR3 DNA sequence: TGTGCCAGCAGCGGGGAGGAGCAGTACTTC. It codes for CASSGEEQYF. This chain connects TRBV7-9 to TRBJ2-7; tentative D call: TRBD2 (5 bases). V lost 5 bases and J 7 bases, leaving 6 bases between the germline ends. CDR3 length equals 10 residues. Germline V gene lookup returns CDR1 SEHNR and CDR2 FQNEAQ (reference sequence).